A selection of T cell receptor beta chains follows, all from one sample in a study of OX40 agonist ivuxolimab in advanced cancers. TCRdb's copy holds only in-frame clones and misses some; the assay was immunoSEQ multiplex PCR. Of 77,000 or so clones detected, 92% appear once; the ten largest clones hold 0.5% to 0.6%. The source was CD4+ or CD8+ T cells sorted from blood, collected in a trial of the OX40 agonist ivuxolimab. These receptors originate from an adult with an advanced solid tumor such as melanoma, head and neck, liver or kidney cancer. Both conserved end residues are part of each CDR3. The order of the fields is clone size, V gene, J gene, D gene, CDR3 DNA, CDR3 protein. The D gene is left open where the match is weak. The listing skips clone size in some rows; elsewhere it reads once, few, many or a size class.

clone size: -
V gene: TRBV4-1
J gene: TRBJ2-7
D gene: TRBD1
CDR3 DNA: TGCGCCAGCAGCCAAGCTCCCGGACAGGGGGGAACCTACGAGCAGTACTTC
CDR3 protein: CASSQAPGQGGTYEQYF

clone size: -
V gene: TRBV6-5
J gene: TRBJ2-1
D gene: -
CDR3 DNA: TGTGCCAGCAGTTACCGAGTTAGCCGCGATGAGCAGTTCTTC
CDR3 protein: CASSYRVSRDEQFF

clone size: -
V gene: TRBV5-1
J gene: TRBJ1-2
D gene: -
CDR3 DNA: TGCGCCAGCAGCCTAGGTGACTATGGCTACACCTTC
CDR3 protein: CASSLGDYGYTF

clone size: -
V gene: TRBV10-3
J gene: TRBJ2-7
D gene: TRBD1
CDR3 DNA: TGTGCCATCAGTGAGCGGGACAGAACGTCCGAGCAGTACTTC
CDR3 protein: CAISERDRTSEQYF

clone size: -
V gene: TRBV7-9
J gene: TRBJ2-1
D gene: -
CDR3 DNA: TGTGCCAGCAGCTTAGGCGAGAGCTCCTACAATGAGCAGTTCTTC
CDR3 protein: CASSLGESSYNEQFF

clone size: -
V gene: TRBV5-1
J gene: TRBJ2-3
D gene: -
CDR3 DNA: TGCGCCAGCAGCCCCTCAGCAGGTGAACATACGCAGTATTTT
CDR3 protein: CASSPSAGEHTQYF

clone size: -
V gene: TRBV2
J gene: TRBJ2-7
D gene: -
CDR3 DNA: TGTGCCAGGAGTAGGGTGGGATACGAGCAGTACTTC
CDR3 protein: CARSRVGYEQYF

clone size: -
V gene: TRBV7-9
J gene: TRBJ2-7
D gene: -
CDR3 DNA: TGTGCCAGCAGCTTAGCGAGGGGGTCATCCCTCTACGAGCAGTACTTC
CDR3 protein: CASSLARGSSLYEQYF

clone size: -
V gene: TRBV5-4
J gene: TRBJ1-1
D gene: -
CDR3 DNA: TGTGCCAGCAGCGGATGGGGCATGAACACTGAAGCTTTCTTT
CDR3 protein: CASSGWGMNTEAFF

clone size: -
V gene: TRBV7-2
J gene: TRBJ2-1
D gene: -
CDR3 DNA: TGTGCCAGCAGCTTCAGGTGGGATTCCTACAATGAGCAGTTCTTC
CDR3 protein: CASSFRWDSYNEQFF

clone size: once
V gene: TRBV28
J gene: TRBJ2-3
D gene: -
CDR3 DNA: TGTGCCAGCAGTTTCGGGGCAGGCTTTAGCACAGATACGCAGTATTTT
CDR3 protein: CASSFGAGFSTDTQYF

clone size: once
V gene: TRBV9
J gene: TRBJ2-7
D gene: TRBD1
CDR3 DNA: TGTGCCAGCAGCGTAGACGGGACAGCACTATACGAGCAGTACTTC
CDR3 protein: CASSVDGTALYEQYF

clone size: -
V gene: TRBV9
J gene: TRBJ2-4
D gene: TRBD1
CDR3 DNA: TGTGCCAGCAGCCCAACTTCTGGATACAGGGGCATAGCCAAAAACATTCAGTACTTC
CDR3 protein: CASSPTSGYRGIAKNIQYF

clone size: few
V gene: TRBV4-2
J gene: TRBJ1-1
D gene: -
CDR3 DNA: TGTGCCAGCAGCCAAGATTGGGGGACACTGAACACTGAAGCTTTCTTT
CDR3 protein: CASSQDWGTLNTEAFF

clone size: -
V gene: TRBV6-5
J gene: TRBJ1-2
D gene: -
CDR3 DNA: TGTGCCAGCAGGCGGGGCAGGGACGATGGCTACACCTTC
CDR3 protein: CASRRGRDDGYTF

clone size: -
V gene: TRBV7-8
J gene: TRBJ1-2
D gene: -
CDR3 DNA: TGTGCCAGCAGCTTAGCCTCTAACTATGGCTACACCTTC
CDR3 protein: CASSLASNYGYTF

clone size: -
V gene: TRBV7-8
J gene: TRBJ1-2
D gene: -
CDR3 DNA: TGTGCCAGCAGCTTATTGCGTTCGGGGGGAGGCTACACCTTC
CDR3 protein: CASSLLRSGGGYTF

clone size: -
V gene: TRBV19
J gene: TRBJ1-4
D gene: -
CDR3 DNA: TGTGCCAGTAGTATCCGGGGGGCTAATGAAAAACTGTTTTTT
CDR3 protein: CASSIRGANEKLFF

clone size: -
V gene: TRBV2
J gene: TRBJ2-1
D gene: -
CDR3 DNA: TGTGCCAGCAGTGAGGCGGAATCACGTAACAATGAGCAGTTCTTC
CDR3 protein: CASSEAESRNNEQFF

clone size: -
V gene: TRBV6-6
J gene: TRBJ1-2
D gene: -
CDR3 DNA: TGTGCCAGCAGTTACTCTAACCTGGCAGGGAGGTATGGCTACACCTTC
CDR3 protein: CASSYSNLAGRYGYTF

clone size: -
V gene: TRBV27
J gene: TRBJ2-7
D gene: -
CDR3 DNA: TGTGCCAGCAGTTTACCGGACAGCATCTCCTACGAGCAGTACTTC
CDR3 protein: CASSLPDSISYEQYF

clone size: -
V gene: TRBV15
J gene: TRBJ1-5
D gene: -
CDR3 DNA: TGTGCCACCAGCAGAGCAGGGTATTCCAATCAGCCCCAGCATTTT
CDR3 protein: CATSRAGYSNQPQHF

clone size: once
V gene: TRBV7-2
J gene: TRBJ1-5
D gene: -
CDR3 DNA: TGTGCCAGCAGCTTAGAGGCTAGCAATCAGCCCCAGCATTTT
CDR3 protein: CASSLEASNQPQHF

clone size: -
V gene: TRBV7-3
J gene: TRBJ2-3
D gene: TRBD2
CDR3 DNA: TGTGCCAGCAGCCCAACGGCGGGAGGGGTAGATACGCAGTATTTT
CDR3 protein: CASSPTAGGVDTQYF

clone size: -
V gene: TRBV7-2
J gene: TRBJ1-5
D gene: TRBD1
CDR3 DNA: TGTGCCAGCAGCTTGACACAGGGGAGAAATCAGCCCCAGCATTTT
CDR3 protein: CASSLTQGRNQPQHF

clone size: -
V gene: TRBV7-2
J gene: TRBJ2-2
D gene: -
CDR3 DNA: TGTGCCAGCAGACTAGTAGAGAAGGTCACCGGGGAGCTGTTTTTT
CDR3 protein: CASRLVEKVTGELFF